This T cell receptor beta chain emerged from a study of T cell responses to AZD1222 COVID-19 vaccine. Points from the study as a whole: Mapped onto spike, vaccine-associated CD4 TCRs spanned it and were dominant at 160-218 and 743-854. Only 5 or 6 individuals given AZD1222 were seropositive at baseline. Sampling that yielded the repertoires occurred only after the peak T cell response. Clonal diversity may have been underestimated in mostly white British donors.

Of note for this clone: Its antigen remains unidentified.

The germline gives CDR1 MNHEY, CDR2 SMNVEV (reference sequence). The trim removed 4 bases at V and 4 bases at J, leaving 6 bases unmatched. This CDR3 contains 15 residues. Assay used: immunoSEQ multiplex PCR; TCRdb lists only in-frame clones, some missing. This table has roughly 130,000 clones, roughly 88% appearing once. The chain joins TRBV27 to TRBJ1-2; TRBD1 matches at 10 bases. This clonotype was obtained from an adult in good health. The sequencing here drew on peripheral blood, taken on day 0 of MenACWY control vaccination. The DNA of the CDR3 is TGTGCCAGCAGTTCACCGGGACAGGGGACCTATGGCTACACCTTC. Its translation: CASSSPGQGTYGYTF.